This TCR beta chain was documented in a study of T cells in localized non-small cell lung cancer. Study findings and constraints: Out of the top 100 tumor clones, a median roughly 58 were seen in adjacent lung.

CDR3 length equals 13 residues. CDR1 and CDR2 from the germline V gene are MDHEN and SYDVKM. The ends were cut back, 3 bases at V and 3 bases at J, with 8 bases in the middle. Sequenced by immunoSEQ multiplex PCR; TCRdb stores in-frame clones only, minus some. Of more than 10,000 clones in the sample, around 84% were seen once. In its sample, this clone was seen a few times. Antigen specificity is unknown. Sequenced material: peripheral blood, taken before any cancer treatment. The V call is TRBV28, the J call TRBJ1-2; no firm D call. This receptor was identified in a male donor aged 60 or older with stage III lung adenocarcinoma. In DNA, the CDR3 is TGTGCCAGCAGTTTGGAACTTTACTATGGCTACACCTTC. Translating gives CASSLELYYGYTF.